This T cell receptor beta chain appears in the sequencing data of a study of beta chain features in type 1 diabetes. This clone was counted a few times. What it binds is unknown. Expressed TCRB transcripts were sequenced because the entire RNA isolate underwent reverse transcription. An average approximately 4 million reads came from naive, central memory and regulatory T cell samples. The assay was immunoSEQ multiplex PCR, and TCRdb's table has in-frame clones only and misses some. This table holds around 300,000 clones, approximately 10% found once. Broader study findings: When cDNA is sequenced, cells with high TCR expression could be over-represented.

The length of the CDR3 is 13 residues. V lost 1 base, J lost 8 bases, and 9 bases lay in between. Germline loops: CDR1 MNHEY, CDR2 SVGAGI. The sequence was obtained from a woman younger than 45 in good health. V gene TRBV6-5 combines with J gene TRBJ2-1; D gene ambiguous. Sequencing used naive CD4+ T cells from blood. CDR3: CASSYLVRDEQFF. The CDR3 DNA follows: TGTGCCAGCAGTTACTTAGTTCGGGATGAGCAGTTCTTC.